The entry below describes one T cell receptor (beta chain). TCRdb's copy holds only in-frame clones and misses some; the assay was immunoSEQ multiplex PCR. Among fewer than 80,000 clones, around 90% were seen once, and the ten largest hold around 8%. This specimen comes from a study of blood T cell repertoires in COVID-19. This TCR was sampled from a man aged 30 to 39 with acute or convalescent COVID-19. What was sequenced was peripheral blood.

CDR3 nucleotide sequence: TGTGCCAGCAGTCCCCTGAGTCGGGAGACCCAGTACTTC. Translated: CASSPLSRETQYF. This chain links TRBV12-3 or TRBV12-4 with TRBJ2-5; no definite D call. V lost 5 bases, J lost 5 bases, and 12 bases lay in between. CDR3 length equals 13 residues.